Reported below is one T cell receptor (beta chain). The data were obtained in a study of shared clonotypes between healthy human individuals. Clones were read by immunoSEQ multiplex PCR, and TCRdb kept only the in-frame ones, dropping some. The data contain hundreds of thousands of clones, roughly 95% of them singletons. The naive CD8 fraction comprised CD45RO-negative cells positively selected for CCR7 and excluded terminally differentiated effector memory CD45RA+ cells. The sequence derives from a woman aged 25 to 39 in good health. Sequenced sample: naive CD8+ T cells sorted from blood.

The CDR3 DNA reads as TGTGCCAGTACTGGACTAGCGGGCTCCTACGAGCAGTACTTC. Encoded protein: CASTGLAGSYEQYF. J is TRBJ2-7 and V is TRBV7-9, with 11 nucleotides matching TRBD2. The CDR3 is made up of 14 amino acids. Looked up from germline, CDR1 is SEHNR and CDR2 is FQNEAQ (reference sequence). J gave up 0 bases and V 9 bases, and 4 bases lay outside the gene matches.